Following are 27 T cell receptor beta chains from one sample sequenced in a study of beta chain features in type 1 diabetes. Isolated RNA was reverse transcribed in full, so expressed TCRB transcripts were sequenced. Clones were read by immunoSEQ multiplex PCR, and TCRdb kept only the in-frame ones, dropping some. The sample yields 120,000 to 150,000 clones, 40% to 60% seen once. Input material: Tregs from blood. The receptors stem from a man younger than 35 in good health.

CDR3 residues: CASSQGPGLYEQYF. CDR3 nucleotide sequence: TGCGCCAGCAGCCAAGGCCCAGGACTCTACGAGCAGTACTTC. This chain joins TRBV4-3 and TRBJ2-5; D is possibly TRBD2 (5 bases). The DNA end lines up better with TRBJ2-7; the J call may be wrong. This CDR3 has 14 amino acids. The V gene's germline CDR1 is LGHNA and CDR2 YSLEER.

There are a few counts of this clone. The chain is built from TRBV5-5 and TRBJ2-1; a possible D gene is TRBD2 (6 bases). CDR3 length: 16 residues. Between the trimmed V and J ends, which lost 4 bases and 0 bases, there was a span of 14 bases. Germline V gene sequence: CDR1 SGHKS, CDR2 YYEKEE (reference sequence). CDR3 DNA: TGTGCCAGCAGCCCTGCTCGGGAGAGCTCCTACAATGAGCAGTTCTTC. Its protein product is CASSPARESSYNEQFF. The full variable domain, in which reference TRBV5-5 and TRBJ2-1 provide the parts outside the CDR3, is DAGVTQSPTHLIKTRGQQVTLRCSPISGHKSVSWYQQVLGQGPQFIFQYYEKEERGRGNFPDRFSARQFPNYSSELNVNALLLGDSALYLCASSPARESSYNEQFFGPGTRLTVL.

This clone was seen only a few times. The chain couples TRBV27 to TRBJ2-7, with a possible D match to TRBD1 (6 bases). The germline V gene encodes CDR1 MNHEY and CDR2 SMNVEV (reference sequence). Trimming shortened V by 10 bases and J by 1 base, and 14 bases separated the two germline ends. This CDR3 comprises 13 residues. CDR3 protein: CATRGQTSYEQYF. CDR3 bases: TGTGCCACCAGGGGCCAGACGTCCTACGAGCAGTACTTC.

This chain connects TRBV6-1 to TRBJ1-6, with TRBD1 as a possible D gene (6 bases). This CDR3 contains 14 residues. V was shortened by 4 bases and J by 6 bases, with 10 bases between the two germline ends. Germline loops: CDR1 MNHNS, CDR2 SASEGT. The DNA of the CDR3 is TGTGCCAGCAGTGTAACAGGGTTTAATTCACCCCTCCACTTT. The encoded protein is CASSVTGFNSPLHF.

The chain is built from TRBV18 and TRBJ2-3; D possibly corresponds to TRBD1 (7 bases). The CDR3 is made up of 15 amino acids. The V gene's germline CDR1 is KGHSH and CDR2 LQKENI. Trimming removed 3 bases at V and 10 bases at J, with 20 bases between. The CDR3 region has the DNA TGTGCCAGCTCACCTTTTACAGGGGTCGGGAGCTCGCAGTATTTT. Amino acids: CASSPFTGVGSSQYF. Filled out from reference TRBV18 and TRBJ2-3, the complete variable domain reads NAGVMQNPRHLVRRRGQEARLRCSPMKGHSHVYWYRQLPEEGLKFMVYLQKENIIDESGMPKERFSAEFPKEGPSILRIQQVVRGDSAAYFCASSPFTGVGSSQYFGPGTRLTVL.

This clone turned up a few times. V and J are TRBV28 and TRBJ1-6, with a weak D call TRBD1 (5 bases). CDR3 length: 13 residues. Germline values: CDR1 MDHEN, CDR2 SYDVKM. Trimming stripped 5 bases from V and 14 bases from J, with 16 bases between. CDR3 residues: CASSLQVPGTLHF. The CDR3 nucleotides are TGTGCCAGCAGTCTACAGGTGCCTGGTACCCTCCACTTT.

This chain joins TRBV9 and TRBJ2-5; TRBD2 agrees at 11 bases. The CDR3 is 15 residues long. J was trimmed by 3 bases and V by 9 bases; bases with no gene match: 10. CDR1 SGDLS and CDR2 YYNGEE come from the germline V gene. CDR3 bases: TGTGCCAAACATCCGGGACTAGCGGAAGAAGAGACCCAGTACTTC. Amino acid sequence: CAKHPGLAEEETQYF.

The gene calls are TRBV18 and TRBJ1-2, with 9 positions matching TRBD1. CDR3 length: 16 residues. The trim removed 1 base at V and 2 bases at J, leaving 5 bases unmatched. Germline CDR1 reads KGHSH; CDR2 reads LQKENI. In DNA form, the CDR3 reads TGTGCCAGCTCACCACTCGTCGGACAGGGGAACTATGGCTACACCTTC. The encoded protein is CASSPLVGQGNYGYTF.

The V call is TRBV6-5, the J call TRBJ1-2; D gene uncertain. Germline CDR1 MNHEY, CDR2 SVGAGI. Trimming shortened V by 2 bases and J by 7 bases, and 20 bases separated the two germline ends. This CDR3 spans 16 amino acids. CDR3 DNA: TGTGCCAGCAGTTACGGGAGGCCGGGTTTGGGGTTTGGCTACACCTTC. Residues: CASSYGRPGLGFGYTF.

The V call is TRBV19, the J call TRBJ2-2, with D perhaps matching TRBD2 (5 bases). Per the germline V gene, CDR1 is LNHDA and CDR2 is SQIVND (reference sequence). The CDR3 spans 14 residues. The V and J ends lost 3 bases and 4 bases respectively, with 9 bases between them. The CDR3 coding sequence is TGTGCCAGTAGTATGGTCCGGGGCACCGGGGAGCTGTTTTTT. This sequence encodes CASSMVRGTGELFF.

Written as DNA, the CDR3 is TGCAGCGTTGAAAGGCTAGCGGGAGAGACCCAGTACTTC. It yields the protein CSVERLAGETQYF. V and J are TRBV29-1 and TRBJ2-5; 8 nucleotides line up with TRBD2. Looked up from germline, CDR1 is SQVTM and CDR2 is ANQGSEA. The trim removed 2 bases at V and 4 bases at J, leaving 3 bases unmatched. The CDR3 spans 13 residues.

The genes are TRBV30 and TRBJ2-2, with D possibly being TRBD1 (5 bases). Trimming cost V 4 bases and J 5 bases, with 11 bases left between them. CDR3 length: 13 residues. The germline gives CDR1 GTSNPN, CDR2 SVGIG (reference sequence). The CDR3 DNA sequence: TGTGCCTGGACAGGGCAAGATACCGGGGAGCTGTTTTTT. Translated, it gives CAWTGQDTGELFF.

This clone was counted between two and nine times. V gene TRBV5-1 combines with J gene TRBJ2-1; a weak D match, TRBD2 (6 bases). This CDR3 is built from 16 residues. V was pared by 1 base and J by 9 bases, with 20 bases between. Per the germline V gene, CDR1 is SGHRS and CDR2 is YFSETQ. The CDR3 spells CASSLSTSSRSGEQFF. The CDR3 DNA reads as TGCGCCAGCAGCTTGAGTACTAGCTCAAGGTCGGGTGAGCAGTTCTTC. The full variable domain, in which reference TRBV5-1 and TRBJ2-1 provide the parts outside the CDR3, is KAGVTQTPRYLIKTRGQQVTLSCSPISGHRSVSWYQQTPGQGLQFLFEYFSETQRNKGNFPGRFSGRQFSNSRSEMNVSTLELGDSALYLCASSLSTSSRSGEQFFGPGTRLTVL.

This sequence joins TRBV4-3 and TRBJ2-2; possibly TRBD1 for D (6 bases). The CDR3 sequence is 14 residues long. Per the germline V gene, CDR1 is LGHNA and CDR2 is YSLEER. The V end lost 4 bases, the J end lost 5 bases, and 11 bases lay between the germline ends. CDR3 loop: CASSRTQGTGELFF. Here the CDR3 DNA reads TGCGCCAGCAGCCGTACGCAGGGGACCGGGGAGCTGTTTTTT.

The chain combines TRBV5-4 with TRBJ2-7; 11 bases align to TRBD2. Germline V lookup: CDR1 SGHNT, CDR2 YYREEE (reference sequence). V gave up 1 base and J gave up 1 base; unmatched junction bases: 4. The CDR3 contains 16 residues. Here the CDR3 DNA reads TGTGCCAGCAGCTTGTTGACTAGCGGGACTTCCTACGAGCAGTACTTC. Translation gives CASSLLTSGTSYEQYF.

The chain carries TRBV28 and TRBJ2-5; TRBD1 agrees at 7 bases. CDR3 length: 13 amino acids. The junction had 5 bases not matched to a gene; V was cut back by 5 bases and J by 5 bases. Germline loops: CDR1 MDHEN, CDR2 SYDVKM. DNA of the CDR3: TGTGCCAGCAGTATGACAGGGAAGGAGACCCAGTACTTC. It translates to CASSMTGKETQYF.

This rearrangement joins TRBV28 to TRBJ2-3; TRBD2 agrees at 10 bases. Germline CDR1 MDHEN, CDR2 SYDVKM. The CDR3 has 15 residues. V shed 4 bases, J shed 1 base, and the junction held 2 bases outside the gene matches. The CDR3 sequence: CASSSSGRGTDTQYF. CDR3 coding DNA: TGTGCCAGCAGTTCTAGCGGGAGAGGCACAGATACGCAGTATTTT.

V and J are TRBV5-1 and TRBJ1-1; D gene ambiguous. V dropped 3 bases and J dropped 1 base, with 10 bases sitting between them. The CDR3 is 14 residues long. CDR1 is SGHRS and CDR2 is YFSETQ in the germline V gene. The CDR3 here is CASSYTPANTEAFF. In DNA form, the CDR3 reads TGCGCCAGCAGCTACACCCCCGCGAACACTGAAGCTTTCTTT.

The J gene is TRBJ2-7, the V gene TRBV6-5; D might be TRBD2 (5 bases). The CDR3 loop spans 15 amino acids. Germline V CDR1 and CDR2: MNHEY, SVGAGI. V was shortened by 0 bases and J by 1 base, with 10 bases between the two germline ends. CDR3 protein: CASSYSRRGSYEQYF. CDR3 bases: TGTGCCAGCAGTTACTCCCGACGGGGATCCTACGAGCAGTACTTC.

The chain employs TRBV30 and TRBJ1-5, with a possible D match to TRBD1 (6 bases). The length of the CDR3 is 14 residues. The germline V gene has CDR1 GTSNPN and CDR2 SVGIG (reference sequence). The V end was cut by 2 bases, the J end by 5 bases, with 13 bases between. CDR3 DNA sequence: TGTGCCTGGAGTTATGGACAGCCCTATCAGCCCCAGCATTTT. As protein: CAWSYGQPYQPQHF.

This chain connects TRBV7-3 to TRBJ2-2; D remains unclear. This CDR3 has 15 amino acids. The V gene's germline CDR1 is SGHTA and CDR2 FQGTGA. With 5 bases removed from V and 2 bases from J, the gap between germline ends came to 12 bases. CDR3 in DNA: TGTGCCAGCAGCCTTACAGCTACCAACACCGGGGAGCTGTTTTTT. Its translation: CASSLTATNTGELFF.

CDR3 in DNA: TGTGCCAGCAGTGTCTCGGGACTTGTGAATCAGCCCCAGCATTTT. This sequence encodes CASSVSGLVNQPQHF. The chain uses TRBV6-1 and TRBJ1-5, with a possible D match to TRBD1 (5 bases). Germline CDR1 MNHNS, CDR2 SASEGT. Between the trimmed V and J ends, which lost 4 bases and 4 bases, there was a span of 14 bases. The CDR3 has 15 residues.

J is TRBJ1-2 and V is TRBV5-1, with D possibly being TRBD1 (6 bases). This CDR3 is built from 13 residues. The V and J ends lost 5 bases and 2 bases respectively, with 10 bases between them. Germline V gene lookup returns CDR1 SGHRS and CDR2 YFSETQ. CDR3 in amino acids: CASSSGANYGYTF. DNA of the CDR3: TGCGCCAGCAGTTCAGGGGCAAACTATGGCTACACCTTC.

This clone came up a few times. J is TRBJ2-4 and V is TRBV28; 8 positions match TRBD1. Germline trimming cut 6 bases from V and 0 bases from J; bases unmatched to any gene: 7. Germline CDR1 and CDR2: MDHEN and SYDVKM. The CDR3 runs to 16 residues. For the CDR3, the DNA is TGTGCCAGCAGGGACAGACAGGGGCTAGCCAAAAACATTCAGTACTTC. Residues: CASRDRQGLAKNIQYF.

The CDR3 here is CAWSLWTGKHSEQFF. CDR3 DNA sequence: TGTGCCTGGAGTCTGTGGACAGGGAAACATAGTGAGCAGTTCTTC. The chain joins TRBV30 to TRBJ2-1; 8 positions agree with TRBD1. Per the germline V gene, CDR1 is GTSNPN and CDR2 is SVGIG (reference sequence). The CDR3 runs to 15 residues. V lost 2 bases to trimming and J lost 9 bases; unmatched junction nucleotides: 12.

This chain links TRBV15 with TRBJ2-2, with D possibly TRBD2 on 6 matching bases. V lost 4 bases, J lost 11 bases, and 11 bases lay in between. This CDR3 has 12 residues. Germline CDR1 reads LNHNV; CDR2 reads YYDKDF (reference sequence). This CDR3 is CATSTTGGELFF. In nucleotides, the CDR3 is TGTGCCACCAGCACCACCGGGGGAGAGCTGTTTTTT.

This chain uses TRBV7-2 with TRBJ2-1; 12 bases map to TRBD2. Germline CDR1 reads SGHTA; CDR2 reads FQGNSA. The CDR3 length is 15 residues. With V trimmed by 3 bases and J by 6 bases, 3 bases remained unmatched. The CDR3 DNA follows: TGTGCCAGCAGCTTGGCTAGCGGGGGGGCCAATGAGCAGTTCTTC. It encodes CASSLASGGANEQFF.